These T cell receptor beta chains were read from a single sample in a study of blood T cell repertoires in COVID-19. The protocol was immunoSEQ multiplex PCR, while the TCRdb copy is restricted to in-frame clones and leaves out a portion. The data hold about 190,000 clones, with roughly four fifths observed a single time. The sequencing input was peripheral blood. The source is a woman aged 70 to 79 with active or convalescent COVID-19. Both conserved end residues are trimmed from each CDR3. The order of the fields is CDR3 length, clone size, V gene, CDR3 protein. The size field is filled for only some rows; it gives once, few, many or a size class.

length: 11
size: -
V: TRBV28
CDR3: ACLQRSTDTQY

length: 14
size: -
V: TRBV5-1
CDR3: ASSLGSAGPSYEQY

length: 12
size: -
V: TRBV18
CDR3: ASSPGQVGQPQH

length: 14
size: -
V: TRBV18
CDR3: ASSPRLAGGHNEQF

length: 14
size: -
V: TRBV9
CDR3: ASSVAPGLAGLGAF

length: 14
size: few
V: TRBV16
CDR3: ASSHPRSSSTDTQY

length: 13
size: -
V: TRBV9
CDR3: ASSVGSRGADTQY

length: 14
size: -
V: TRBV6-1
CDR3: ASSENRRDSYNEQF

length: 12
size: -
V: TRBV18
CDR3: ASSRGDSYNEQF

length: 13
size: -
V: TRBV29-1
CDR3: SVGGTSGSRETQY

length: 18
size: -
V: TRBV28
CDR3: ASSAPGQAALHSGANVLT

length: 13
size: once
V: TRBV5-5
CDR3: ASSPGEGVSYGYT

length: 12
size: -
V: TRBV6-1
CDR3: ASSETGGGYGYT

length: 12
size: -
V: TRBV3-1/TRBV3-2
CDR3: ASTGGQGAYEQY

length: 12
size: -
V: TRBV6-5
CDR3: ASSLSGPAGELF

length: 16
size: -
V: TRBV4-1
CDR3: ASSQELAIVAPTDTQY

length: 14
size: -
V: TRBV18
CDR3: ASSPRLSEGKNIQY

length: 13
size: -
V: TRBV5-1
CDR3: ASSLVGQSYNEQF

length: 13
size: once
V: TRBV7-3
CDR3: ASSLTGTGASPLH

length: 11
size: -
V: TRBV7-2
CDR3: ASSGAGVNIQY

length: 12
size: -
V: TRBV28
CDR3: ASRTGLAGDEQF

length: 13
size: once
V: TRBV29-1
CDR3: SVVLLAIRGSEQF

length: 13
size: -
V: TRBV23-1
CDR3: ASTHRLAGDHEQF

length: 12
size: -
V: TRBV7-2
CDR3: ASSLAGAHNEQF

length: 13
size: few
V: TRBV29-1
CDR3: SVGKSGGFGTEAF

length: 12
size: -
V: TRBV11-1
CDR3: ASSPARGVEKLF

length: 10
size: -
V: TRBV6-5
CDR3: ASSYGGGPQH

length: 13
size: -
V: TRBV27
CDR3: ASSPRLAAYNEQF

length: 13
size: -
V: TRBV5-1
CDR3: ASSLQGSTNEKLF

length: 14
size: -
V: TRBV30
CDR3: AWSAAVIAGRYEQY

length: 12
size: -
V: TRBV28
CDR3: ASSGGRGYYEQY

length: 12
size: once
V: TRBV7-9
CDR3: ASTRMGGSEKLF

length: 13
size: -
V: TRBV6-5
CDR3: ASTLWEERTDTQY

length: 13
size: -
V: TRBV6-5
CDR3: ASRLSLGQNYEQY

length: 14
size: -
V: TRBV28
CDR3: ASQLNPPYSNQPQH

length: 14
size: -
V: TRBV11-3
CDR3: ASSFGLAGGGETQY

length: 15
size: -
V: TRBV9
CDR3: ASSAQNRPYPNYGYT

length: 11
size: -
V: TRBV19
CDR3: ASNQGVTGELF

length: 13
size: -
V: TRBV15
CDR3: ATSRAAGRSTEAF

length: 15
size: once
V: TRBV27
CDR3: ASSPIQGGTGYNEQF

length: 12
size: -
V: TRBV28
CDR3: ASSLEGRRTEAF

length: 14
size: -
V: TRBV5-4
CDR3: ASSRKITRNTGELF

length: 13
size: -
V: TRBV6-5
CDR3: ASSPTGGGGEKLF

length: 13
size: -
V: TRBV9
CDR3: ASSVELAGYNEQF

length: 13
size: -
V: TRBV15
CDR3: ATSRVQGSLTEAF

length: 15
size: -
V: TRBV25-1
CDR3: ASSAQLDRPLSHEQF

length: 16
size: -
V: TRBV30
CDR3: AWTALPTSGLPGDEQY

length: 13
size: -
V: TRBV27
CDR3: ASSILAGVLNEQF

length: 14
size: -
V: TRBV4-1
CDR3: ASSPLGGASNTEAF

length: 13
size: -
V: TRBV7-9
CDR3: ASSLDWNPGETQY